A single sample gave rise to the 3 T cell receptor beta chains below, sequenced in a study of blood T cells in healthy people across ages. The use of a sample-barcoded 5' primer and a J-beta primer mix characterized a second PCR of about 7 to 12 cycles. MiXCR was run by TCRdb on the 5' RACE reads, yielding one entry per CDR3 protein. The sample records around 850,000 distinct CDR3 sequences, under 40% being singletons. Sequenced input: blood. All receptors come from a man aged 18 to 35 in good health.

In this sample, this clonotype turned up many times. This chain links TRBV7-2 with TRBJ1-2; 9 bases match TRBD1. V was clipped by 5 bases and J by 5 bases; unmatched bases: 6. The CDR3 spans 14 residues. Germline-derived CDR1 and CDR2 are SGHTA and FQGNSA. The CDR3 spells CASSQPGQGYGYTF. As DNA, the CDR3 is TGTGCCAGCAGCCAACCGGGACAGGGTTATGGCTACACCTTC.

This clonotype was seen repeatedly, ten times or more. The chain has TRBV7-2 and TRBJ2-4; D uncertain. The V end lost 5 bases, the J end lost 0 bases, and 14 bases lay between the germline ends. This CDR3 has 16 amino acids. In germline, CDR1 is SGHTA, CDR2 FQGNSA. The CDR3 loop is CASSPFQDLAKNIQYF. CDR3 bases: TGTGCCAGCAGCCCGTTCCAAGACTTAGCCAAAAACATTCAGTACTTC.

In its sample, this clonotype was seen a few times. CDR3: CASTAGNEQYF. CDR3 nucleotides: TGCGCCAGCACCGCGGGCAATGAGCAGTACTTC. V and J are TRBV4-1 and TRBJ2-7; TRBD2 might be the D (5 bases). V lost 7 bases to trimming and J lost 7 bases, with 11 bases between them. CDR3 length: 11 amino acids. Germline CDR1 and CDR2: MGHRA and YSYEKL.